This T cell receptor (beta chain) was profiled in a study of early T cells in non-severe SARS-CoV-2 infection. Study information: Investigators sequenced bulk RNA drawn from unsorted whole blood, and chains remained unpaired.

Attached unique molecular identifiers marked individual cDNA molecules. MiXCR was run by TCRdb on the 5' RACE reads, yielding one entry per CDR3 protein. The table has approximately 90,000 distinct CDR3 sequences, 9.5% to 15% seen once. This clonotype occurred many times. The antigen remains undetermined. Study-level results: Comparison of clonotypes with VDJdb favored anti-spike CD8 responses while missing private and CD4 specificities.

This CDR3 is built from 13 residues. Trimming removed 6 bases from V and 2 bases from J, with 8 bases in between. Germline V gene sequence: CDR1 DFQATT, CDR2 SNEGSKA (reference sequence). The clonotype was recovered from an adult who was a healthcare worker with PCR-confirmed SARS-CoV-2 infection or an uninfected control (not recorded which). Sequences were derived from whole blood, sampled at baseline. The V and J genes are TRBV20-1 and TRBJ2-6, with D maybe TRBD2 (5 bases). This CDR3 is CSARRTGANVLTF. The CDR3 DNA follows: TGCAGTGCACGGAGGACTGGGGCCAACGTCCTGACTTTC.